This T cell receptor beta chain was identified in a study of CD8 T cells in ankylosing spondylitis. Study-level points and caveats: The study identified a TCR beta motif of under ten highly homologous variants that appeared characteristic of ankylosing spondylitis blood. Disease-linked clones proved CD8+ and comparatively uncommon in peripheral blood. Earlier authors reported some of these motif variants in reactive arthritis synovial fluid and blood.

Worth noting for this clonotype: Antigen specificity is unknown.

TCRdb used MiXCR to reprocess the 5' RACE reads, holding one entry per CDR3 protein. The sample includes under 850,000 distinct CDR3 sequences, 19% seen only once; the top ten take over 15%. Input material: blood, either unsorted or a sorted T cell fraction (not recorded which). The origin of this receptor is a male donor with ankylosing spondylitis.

Here the CDR3 reads CSARPPPRERVSYEQYF. The CDR3 nucleotides are TGCAGTGCTAGACCACCACCGAGAGAGCGGGTCTCCTACGAGCAGTACTTC. This chain links TRBV20-1 with TRBJ2-7, with a tentative D call TRBD2 (6 bases). CDR1 is DFQATT, CDR2 SNEGSKA, per germline (reference sequence). V shed 2 bases and J shed 0 bases, with 20 bases lying between them. The CDR3 runs to 17 residues.